This record concerns one T cell receptor beta chain sequence. The antigen remains undetermined. TCRdb's copy holds only in-frame clones and misses some; the assay was immunoSEQ multiplex PCR. The table shows tens of thousands of clones, with about 73% occurring only once. Time point in this sample: week 35, safety follow-up. Every single dose of the vaccine, 300 ug of mutant IDH1 20-mer peptide, came with topical imiquimod. Diagnosis in the donors showed new WHO grade 3 or 4 astrocytomas that were IDH1-mutant and ATRX-lost. The source of the sample is a study of a mutant IDH1 vaccine in newly diagnosed glioma. Study information: Patients were pretreated with radiotherapy, temozolomide, or both, mostly both. Visit V12 was at week 35; visit V13 was at week 47. Study-wide results and limits: Apparently, pseudoprogression bore no relation to changes among the top peripheral T cell clonotypes.

Trimming removed 0 bases from V and 4 bases from J, with 15 bases in between. This CDR3 is 15 amino acids long. Per the germline V gene, CDR1 is GTSNPN and CDR2 is SVGIG (reference sequence). The V call is TRBV30, the J call TRBJ1-2; D ambiguous. This sample comprised PBMCs, obtained from a glioma patient whose treatment included an IDH1 peptide vaccine. This clonotype was obtained from a man aged 50 or older with glioma. CDR3: CAWSVGFGIGYGYTF. The CDR3 nucleotides are TGTGCCTGGAGTGTAGGGTTTGGGATTGGCTATGGCTACACCTTC.